One T cell receptor beta chain is described in this entry. The data were obtained in a study of blood T cell repertoires in COVID-19. Looking at the study overall: There were acute and convalescent COVID-19 samples, and they came from the United States, Italy and Spain.

TCRdb keeps only in-frame clones here, not all; method: immunoSEQ multiplex PCR. Among fewer than 350,000 clones listed, 87% were seen once. Between the trimmed V and J ends, which lost 5 bases and 1 base, there was a span of 8 bases. The CDR3 has 13 residues. The source of this sequence is a man between 25 and 39 years old with COVID-19, enrolled during active disease. Sequencing was carried out using peripheral blood. The V and J genes are TRBV12-3 or TRBV12-4 and TRBJ1-1; D may be TRBD1 (6 bases). The CDR3 DNA follows: TGTGCCAGCAGTACACAGGGGAACACTGAAGCTTTCTTT. Translation gives CASSTQGNTEAFF.